This TCR beta chain was observed in a study of control samples from healthy donors and cancer patients. Clones were sequenced by immunoSEQ multiplex PCR, and TCRdb holds only the in-frame ones, with some missing. The data hold about 44,000 clones, with around 87% observed a single time. Trimming cost V 6 bases and J 8 bases; bases outside gene matches: 6. The V gene's germline CDR1 is LGHNT and CDR2 FRNRAP. CDR3 length equals 14 residues. This rearrangement joins TRBV12-5 to TRBJ1-6; 8 nucleotides agree with TRBD1. Specimen: PBMCs. The receptor's source is a woman in her sixties or seventies with lung cancer. The DNA of the CDR3 is TGTGCTAGTGGGTCAGGGGGCTGGGATTCACCCCTCCACTTT. Protein product: CASGSGGWDSPLHF.